The text below deals with one T cell receptor (beta chain). As processed by the authors: Amplification from reference gene primers served as the basis for estimated nucleated cell counts. The data were produced by immunoSEQ multiplex PCR, yet TCRdb's version contains in-frame clones alone and is incomplete. That table gives V, J and clone size, and the DNA gave D and trimming. The table records 350,000 to 400,000 clones, approximately 86% of them present only once. The sample comes from a study of blood T cell repertoires in COVID-19. Study background: The United States, Italy and Spain supplied acute and convalescent COVID-19 samples. PBMCs, B-cell-depleted T cells, or T cells were the source of the cDNA or gDNA that made up the material.

The V gene lost 3 bases and the J gene lost 7 bases, with 12 bases spanning the gap. The CDR3 spans 13 residues. Germline V gene sequence: CDR1 KGHSH, CDR2 LQKENI. Enrolled during active infection, Seattle patients were then followed longitudinally. The receptor comes from a woman aged 60-75 years with COVID-19, enrolled during active disease. The sequencing input was peripheral blood. The chain uses TRBV18 and TRBJ1-1, with a weak D call TRBD1 (5 bases). The CDR3 is CASSPRRGYEAFF. The CDR3 DNA sequence: TGTGCCAGCTCACCTCGTAGGGGTTATGAAGCTTTCTTT. The full variable domain, completed using reference TRBV18 and TRBJ1-1, is NAGVMQNPRHLVRRRGQEARLRCSPMKGHSHVYWYRQLPEEGLKFMVYLQKENIIDESGMPKERFSAEFPKEGPSILRIQQVVRGDSAAYFCASSPRRGYEAFFGQGTRLTVV.